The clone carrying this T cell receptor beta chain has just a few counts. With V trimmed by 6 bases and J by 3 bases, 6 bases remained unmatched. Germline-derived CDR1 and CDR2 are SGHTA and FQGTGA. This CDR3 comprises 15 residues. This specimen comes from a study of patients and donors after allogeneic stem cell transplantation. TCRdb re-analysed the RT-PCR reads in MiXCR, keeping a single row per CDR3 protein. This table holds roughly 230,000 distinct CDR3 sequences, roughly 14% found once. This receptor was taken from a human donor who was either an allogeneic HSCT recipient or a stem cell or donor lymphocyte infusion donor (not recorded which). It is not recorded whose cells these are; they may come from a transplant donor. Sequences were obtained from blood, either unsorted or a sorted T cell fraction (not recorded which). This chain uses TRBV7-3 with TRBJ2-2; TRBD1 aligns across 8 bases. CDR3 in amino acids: CASRVTGADTGELFF. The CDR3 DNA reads TGTGCCAGCAGGGTGACAGGGGCCGACACCGGGGAGCTGTTTTTT.